Below, 8 T cell receptor beta chains from the same sample are listed, as sequenced in a study of shared clonotypes between healthy human individuals. The protocol was immunoSEQ multiplex PCR, while the TCRdb copy is restricted to in-frame clones and leaves out a portion. The sample has 1.5 million to 2.5 million clones; about 95% are singletons. The naive CD8 fraction comprised CD45RO-negative cells positively selected for CCR7 and excluded terminally differentiated effector memory CD45RA+ cells. The sequencing sample was made of naive CD8+ T cells sorted from blood. The receptors derive from a man aged 18 to 29 in good health.

The CDR3 here is CASSQDSGQNNSPLHF. CDR3 nucleotides: TGTGCCAGCAGCCAAGATAGCGGACAGAATAATTCACCCCTCCACTTT. The rearrangement joins TRBV4-2 to TRBJ1-6; D is possibly TRBD1 (6 bases). Germline CDR1 LGHNA, CDR2 YNFKEQ. CDR3 length equals 16 residues. V was clipped by 0 bases and J by 5 bases, with 11 bases between them.

V usage is TRBV9 and J usage is TRBJ2-2, with 9 bases aligning to TRBD1. The CDR3 extends over 14 amino acids. CDR1 SGDLS and CDR2 YYNGEE come from the germline V gene. The ends lost 4 bases at V and 6 bases at J; junction bases unmatched: 4. DNA of the CDR3: TGTGCCAGCAGCATCACAGGGGGCTCCGGGGAGCTGTTTTTT. It codes for CASSITGGSGELFF.

The chain has TRBV27 and TRBJ1-3; 9 nucleotides line up with TRBD1. Germline lookup yields CDR1 MNHEY and CDR2 SMNVEV (reference sequence). Trimming removed 5 bases from V and 2 bases from J; junction bases left unmatched: 10. The length of the CDR3 is 17 residues. The chain's CDR3 is CASSPLVGQGPGNTIYF. Written as DNA, the CDR3 is TGTGCCAGCAGTCCCCTGGTAGGACAGGGGCCTGGAAACACCATATATTTT.

The chain is built from TRBV4-3 and TRBJ1-5; TRBD1 matches 7 bases. Germline values: CDR1 LGHNA, CDR2 YSLEER. The V gene end was trimmed by 0 bases and the J gene end by 6 bases; junction bases not matched to a gene: 5. The CDR3 contains 15 residues. Written as DNA, the CDR3 is TGCGCCAGCAGCCAAGATTCGAGGGGGCTTCAGCCCCAGCATTTT. Its protein is CASSQDSRGLQPQHF.

The V gene is TRBV6-5, the J gene TRBJ1-6; tentatively, D is TRBD1 (5 bases). This CDR3 is 15 amino acids long. Per the germline V gene, CDR1 is MNHEY and CDR2 is SVGAGI. Trimming shortened V by 5 bases and J by 11 bases, and 19 bases separated the two germline ends. The CDR3 here is CASSPPGRERPPLHF. DNA for the CDR3: TGTGCCAGCAGTCCGCCGGGGCGAGAACGGCCACCCCTCCACTTT.

V is TRBV6-5 and J is TRBJ2-1, with D possibly matching TRBD1 (5 bases). The V end was cut by 6 bases, the J end by 8 bases, with 20 bases between. Looked up from germline, CDR1 is MNHEY and CDR2 is SVGAGI. The CDR3 has 15 amino acids. DNA of the CDR3: TGTGCCAGCAGGGACACCTTAGGCAAGATCCATGAGCAGTTCTTC. Translating it yields CASRDTLGKIHEQFF.

A remark on this clone: The sample holds other DNA sequences that translate to the same CDR3. This chain connects TRBV27 to TRBJ1-6; D is possibly TRBD1 (6 bases). From germline, CDR1 is MNHEY and CDR2 SMNVEV (reference sequence). The CDR3 has 14 residues. Between the trimmed V and J ends, which lost 2 bases and 4 bases, there was a span of 6 bases. The CDR3 here is CASSLTGYNSPLHF. CDR3 nucleotides: TGTGCCAGCAGTTTAACAGGGTATAATTCACCCCTCCACTTT.

This clone was seen just once. This rearrangement joins TRBV6-5 to TRBJ1-3; 7 bases align to TRBD1. CDR1 MNHEY and CDR2 SVGAGI come from the germline V gene. There are 15 residues in the CDR3. V was clipped by 2 bases and J by 3 bases; unmatched bases: 4. CDR3 residues: CASSYEQGSGNTIYF. The CDR3 DNA sequence: TGTGCCAGCAGTTACGAACAGGGGAGTGGAAACACCATATATTTT.